This TCR beta chain originates from a study of cytomegalovirus exposure and HLA in healthy donors. Study findings and constraints: Earlier analysis looked at TCR beta V segments, and most were productive about 87% or about 30% of the time.

This CDR3 contains 13 residues. The germline V gene has CDR1 ENHRY and CDR2 SYGVKD. Trimming left V 4 bases short and J 1 base short, with 7 bases between. As to this clone: Its target is unknown.

The PCR contained 60 Vbeta and 13 Jbeta primers. As processed by the authors: Roughly 11 million shared chains were among about 80 million unique TCR beta chains counted in a later analysis. The method was immunoSEQ multiplex PCR; TCRdb's version includes in-frame clones alone and lacks a portion of them. V and J calls and clone size are copied from that table; D and trimming were computed from the DNA. The sample includes 60,000 to 75,000 clones, 65% to 75% of them seen just once. The TCR was taken from a woman aged 60-75 years in good health and CMV-seropositive. Sequenced: PBMCs. The rearrangement links TRBV10-3 to TRBJ1-2; no definite D call. The CDR3 here is CAISGRGNYGYTF. CDR3 in DNA: TGTGCCATCAGTGGGCGGGGTAACTATGGCTACACCTTC.